The present entry profiles one T cell receptor (beta chain) with its context. TCRdb's table, derived via immunoSEQ multiplex PCR, lists solely in-frame clones and lacks some. The sample lists 20,000 to 25,000 clones; more than 90% were seen once. The sample originates from a study of T cells in tuberculosis. Germline CDR1 is SGHRS and CDR2 is YFSETQ. This CDR3 contains 14 residues. The ends were cut back, 0 bases at V and 4 bases at J, with 10 bases in the middle. The specimen sequenced was PBMCs. The TCR originated in a donor aged 10-30 years with latent tuberculosis or without tuberculosis infection. Some clones in this sample may be carry-over from other donors' samples. The V call is TRBV5-1, the J call TRBJ1-2; D is undetermined. DNA for the CDR3: TGCGCCAGCAGCTTGGCGGGAGATGGCTATGGCTACACCTTC. As protein: CASSLAGDGYGYTF. The full variable domain, its missing parts supplied by reference TRBV5-1 and TRBJ1-2, is KAGVTQTPRYLIKTRGQQVTLSCSPISGHRSVSWYQQTPGQGLQFLFEYFSETQRNKGNFPGRFSGRQFSNSRSEMNVSTLELGDSALYLCASSLAGDGYGYTFGSGTRLTVV.